One sample yielded the 11 T cell receptor beta chains listed below, sequenced in a study of T cell repertoires in cytomegalovirus infection (dated by TCRdb to between 2019 and 2020). Sequencing used an Illumina HiSeq 1500. TCRdb trimmed public reads at Q25 via fastp, called clones via MiXCR and kept in-frame beta chains. Each entry merges the rows of one CDR3 protein and shows their most common DNA and genes. For this sample the table gives approximately 750,000 distinct CDR3 sequences, of which 35% were detected only once. More than 2.5% of the sample is held by the ten biggest clonotypes. Input material: PBMCs. The receptors here all came from a human donor in good health (CMV status not recorded). Some clones in this sample may be carry-over from other donors' samples.

The chain has TRBV28 and TRBJ2-2; D may match TRBD1 or TRBD2 (5 bases each). Germline loops: CDR1 MDHEN, CDR2 SYDVKM. The CDR3 is 18 amino acids. The V end lost 6 bases, the J end lost 7 bases, and 27 bases lay between the germline ends. The CDR3 coding sequence is TGTGCCAGCAGACGAACACTCCGCAGTTTGGGGCGGGTCGGGGAGCTGTTTTTT. Its translation is CASRRTLRSLGRVGELFF.

The chain combines TRBV29-1 with TRBJ1-5; 8 bases are shared with TRBD1. The CDR3 totals 13 residues. With 2 bases clipped from V and 6 bases from J, the junction kept 3 bases outside the gene matches. In germline, CDR1 is SQVTM, CDR2 ANQGSEA. CDR3 DNA sequence: TGCAGCGTTGAACAGGGGGCGGGTCAGCCCCAGCATTTT. Protein: CSVEQGAGQPQHF.

Remarks on this clonotype: A read error is possible here, since a much larger clone lies one base away. The rearrangement joins TRBV7-3 to TRBJ2-1, with 7 positions matching TRBD2. CDR1 SGHTA and CDR2 FQGTGA come from the germline V gene. This CDR3 contains 15 residues. Written as DNA, the CDR3 is TGTGCCAGCAGCTTAGTGGGGGGGGATTACAATGAGCCGTTCTTC. It codes for CASSLVGGDYNEPFF.

The chain combines TRBV7-2 with TRBJ1-4; 7 nucleotides align to TRBD1. V dropped 2 bases and J dropped 1; count of bases not matched to a gene: 1. CDR3 length: 15 amino acids. Germline loops: CDR1 SGHTA, CDR2 FQGNSA. CDR3 in DNA: TGTGCCAGCAGCTTAAGGGGGCGAACTAATGAAAAACTGTTTTTT. Protein product: CASSLRGRTNEKLFF.

For this clonotype: This may arise from a read error, as a much more abundant clone is one base away. The chain has TRBV12-3 or TRBV12-4 and TRBJ1-1; 7 bases fit TRBD1. The CDR3 covers 12 residues. CDR3 coding DNA: TGTGCCAGCAGTTTTGGGACAGTTGAAGCTTTATTT. It is translated as CASSFGTVEALF.

The chain carries TRBV20-1 and TRBJ1-2, with D unclear. The CDR3 loop spans 13 amino acids. The V end lost 1 base, the J end lost 4 bases, and 10 bases lay between the germline ends. The germline gives CDR1 DFQATT, CDR2 SNEGSKA (reference sequence). The CDR3: CSARGIGGYGYTF. In DNA form, the CDR3 reads TGCAGTGCTAGAGGAATAGGCGGCTATGGCTACACCTTC.

J is TRBJ1-3 and V is TRBV29-1; D may be TRBD1 (6 bases). The CDR3 has 13 residues. CDR1 and CDR2 (germline): SQVTM, ANQGSEA. Trimming shortened V by 7 bases and J by 0 bases, and 10 bases separated the two germline ends. The CDR3 reads CSARDISGNTIYF. CDR3 DNA: TGCAGCGCAAGGGACATCTCTGGAAACACCATATATTTT.

This clonotype was observed a few times. CDR3 coding DNA: TGTGCCAGCAGTGCGGACTCCCGGCGGGATTCACCCCTCCACTTT. This gives the protein CASSADSRRDSPLHF. The chain employs TRBV6-1 and TRBJ1-6; D is uncertain. The CDR3 runs to 15 residues. V gave up 4 bases and J gave up 8 bases, with 15 bases separating them. The germline V gene encodes CDR1 MNHNS and CDR2 SASEGT.

V is TRBV13 and J is TRBJ2-1; TRBD2 matches at 13 bases. Germline V gene lookup returns CDR1 PRHDT and CDR2 FYEKMQ (reference sequence). The CDR3 length is 16 residues. V gave up 4 bases and J gave up 3 bases; unmatched junction bases: 3. The CDR3 coding sequence is TGTGCCAGCAGCTATTGGACTAGCGGGAGCTACAATGAGCAGTTCTTC. Amino acids: CASSYWTSGSYNEQFF.

The chain recombines TRBV14 with TRBJ2-3; 7 bases line up with TRBD2. Germline V gene lookup returns CDR1 SGHDN and CDR2 FVKESK. The CDR3 length is 17 residues. The trim removed 0 bases at V and 2 bases at J, leaving 8 bases unmatched. Here the CDR3 DNA reads TGTGCCAGCAGCCAAGAGGAAGGGCTAGCGGTCACAGATACGCAGTATTTT. It yields the protein CASSQEEGLAVTDTQYF. The variable domain in full, completed from reference TRBV14 and TRBJ2-3, reads EAGVTQFPSHSVIEKGQTVTLRCDPISGHDNLYWYRRVMGKEIKFLLHFVKESKQDESGMPNNRFLAERTGGTYSTLKVQPAELEDSGVYFCASSQEEGLAVTDTQYFGPGTRLTVL.

The chain couples TRBV28 to TRBJ2-5; no reliable D call. The V end was cut by 6 bases, the J end by 5 bases, with 16 bases between. Germline values: CDR1 MDHEN, CDR2 SYDVKM. This CDR3 has 14 amino acids. The CDR3 region is CASRPSQLAETQYF. The DNA for the CDR3 is TGTGCCAGCAGACCGTCGCAGCTTGCGGAGACCCAGTACTTC. Supplemented by reference TRBV28 and TRBJ2-5, the full variable domain reads DVKVTQSSRYLVKRTGEKVFLECVQDMDHENMFWYRQDPGLGLRLIYFSYDVKMKEKGDIPEGYSVSREKKERFSLILESASTNQTSMYLCASRPSQLAETQYFGPGTRLLVL.